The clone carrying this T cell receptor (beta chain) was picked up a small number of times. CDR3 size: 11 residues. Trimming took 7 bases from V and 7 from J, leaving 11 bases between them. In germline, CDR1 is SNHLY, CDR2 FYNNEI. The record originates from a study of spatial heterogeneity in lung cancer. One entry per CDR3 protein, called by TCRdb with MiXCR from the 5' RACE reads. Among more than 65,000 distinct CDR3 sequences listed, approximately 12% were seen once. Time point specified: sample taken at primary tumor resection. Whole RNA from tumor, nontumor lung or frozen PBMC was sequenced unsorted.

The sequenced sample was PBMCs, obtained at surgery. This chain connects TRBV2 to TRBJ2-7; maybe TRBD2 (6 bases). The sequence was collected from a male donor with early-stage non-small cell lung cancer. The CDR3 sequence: CASTSGGEQYF. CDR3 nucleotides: TGTGCCAGCACCTCTGGGGGGGAGCAGTACTTC.